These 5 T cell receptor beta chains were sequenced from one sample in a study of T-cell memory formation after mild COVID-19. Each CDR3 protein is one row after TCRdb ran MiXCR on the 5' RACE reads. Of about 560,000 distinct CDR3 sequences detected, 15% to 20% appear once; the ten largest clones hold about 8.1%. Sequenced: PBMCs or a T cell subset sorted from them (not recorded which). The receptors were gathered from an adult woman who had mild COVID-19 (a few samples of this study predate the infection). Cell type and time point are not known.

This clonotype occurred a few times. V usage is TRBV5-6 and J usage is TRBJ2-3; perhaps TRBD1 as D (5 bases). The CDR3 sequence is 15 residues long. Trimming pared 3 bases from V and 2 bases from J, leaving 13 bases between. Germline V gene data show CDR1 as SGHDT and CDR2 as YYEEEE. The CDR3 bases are TGTGCCAGCAGCTCAGAGGACAAAGACACAGATACGCAGTATTTT. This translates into CASSSEDKDTDTQYF.

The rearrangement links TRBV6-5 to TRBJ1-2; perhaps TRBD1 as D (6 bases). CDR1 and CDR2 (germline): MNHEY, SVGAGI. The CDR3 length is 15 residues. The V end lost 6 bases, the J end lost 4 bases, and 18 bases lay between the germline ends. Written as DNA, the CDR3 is TGTGCCAGCAGCCCATACGGAAACAGGGTCTATGGCTACACCTTC. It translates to CASSPYGNRVYGYTF.

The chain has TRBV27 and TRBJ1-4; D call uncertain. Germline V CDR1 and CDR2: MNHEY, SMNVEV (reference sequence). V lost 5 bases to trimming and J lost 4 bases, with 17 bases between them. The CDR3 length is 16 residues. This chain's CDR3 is CASSPKPRLNNEKLFF. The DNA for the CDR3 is TGTGCCAGCAGTCCTAAACCCCGTCTAAATAATGAAAAACTGTTTTTT.

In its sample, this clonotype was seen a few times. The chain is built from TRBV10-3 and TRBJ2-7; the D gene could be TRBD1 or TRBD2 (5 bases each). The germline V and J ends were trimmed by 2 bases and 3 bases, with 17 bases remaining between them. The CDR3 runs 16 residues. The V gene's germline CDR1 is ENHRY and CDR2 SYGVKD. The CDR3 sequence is CAISEDEGTEYYEQYF. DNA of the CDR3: TGTGCCATCAGTGAGGACGAGGGGACCGAATACTACGAGCAGTACTTC.

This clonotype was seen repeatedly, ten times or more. This CDR3 reads CASRLTGNGYTF. In DNA, the CDR3 is TGTGCCAGCAGGCTGACAGGGAACGGCTACACCTTC. The chain recombines TRBV12-3 or TRBV12-4 with TRBJ1-2, with 7 bases matching TRBD1. The junction had 6 bases not matched to a gene; V was cut back by 6 bases and J by 8 bases. The CDR3 extends over 12 amino acids.